This T cell receptor beta chain was identified during a study of cytomegalovirus exposure and HLA in healthy donors. Overall study: From approximately 170 million T cells, an earlier analysis saw around 120 million unique TCR beta sequences. Study conclusions and caveats: The Asian-associated ancestry cluster reportedly had fewer N-insertions than the roughly 700-donor mean in a later analysis. As a later analysis revealed, the rate of TCR association differed by HLA locus, with DRB1 most and HLA-C fewest.

Remarks on this clone: Its antigen is unknown.

This CDR3 has 11 amino acids. Trimming removed 1 base at V and 11 bases at J, with 11 bases between. Per the germline V gene, CDR1 is GTSNPN and CDR2 is SVGIG (reference sequence). The PCR ran on 60 Vbeta and 13 Jbeta primers. Produced via immunoSEQ multiplex PCR; TCRdb's table is partial and in-frame only. The sample yields some 130,000 clones, around four fifths seen once. The donors gave bone marrow, and they were healthy. V gene TRBV30 combines with J gene TRBJ2-5, with D perhaps TRBD2 (6 bases). What was sequenced was PBMCs. This receptor was obtained from a man aged 25-40 years in good health. CDR3 DNA: TGTGCCTGGAGTGCAGGAGGGGAGCAGTACTTC. This sequence encodes CAWSAGGEQYF.